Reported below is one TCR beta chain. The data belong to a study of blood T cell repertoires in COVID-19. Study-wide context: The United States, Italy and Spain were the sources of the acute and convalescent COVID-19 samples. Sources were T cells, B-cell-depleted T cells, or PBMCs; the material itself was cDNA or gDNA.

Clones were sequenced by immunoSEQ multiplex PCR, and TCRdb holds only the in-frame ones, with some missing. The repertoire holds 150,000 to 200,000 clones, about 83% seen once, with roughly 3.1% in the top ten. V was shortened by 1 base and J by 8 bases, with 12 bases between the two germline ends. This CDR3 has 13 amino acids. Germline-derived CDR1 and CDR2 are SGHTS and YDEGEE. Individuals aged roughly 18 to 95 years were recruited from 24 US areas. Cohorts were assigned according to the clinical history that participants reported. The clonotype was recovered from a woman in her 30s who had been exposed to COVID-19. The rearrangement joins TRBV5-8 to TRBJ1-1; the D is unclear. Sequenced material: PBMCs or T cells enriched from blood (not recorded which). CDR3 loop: CASSLPRRIEAFF. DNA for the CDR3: TGTGCCAGCAGCTTGCCCCGCAGGATCGAAGCTTTCTTT.